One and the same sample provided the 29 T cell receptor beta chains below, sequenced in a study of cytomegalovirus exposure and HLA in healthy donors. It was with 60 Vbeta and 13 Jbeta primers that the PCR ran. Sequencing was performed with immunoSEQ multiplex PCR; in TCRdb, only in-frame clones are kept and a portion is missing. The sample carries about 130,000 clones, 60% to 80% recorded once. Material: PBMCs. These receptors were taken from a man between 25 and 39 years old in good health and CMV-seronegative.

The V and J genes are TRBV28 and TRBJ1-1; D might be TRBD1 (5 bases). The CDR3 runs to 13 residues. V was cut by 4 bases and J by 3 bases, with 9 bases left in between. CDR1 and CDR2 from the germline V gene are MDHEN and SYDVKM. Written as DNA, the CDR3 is TGTGCCAGCAGTTATTCAGGGTACACTGAAGCTTTCTTT. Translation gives CASSYSGYTEAFF.

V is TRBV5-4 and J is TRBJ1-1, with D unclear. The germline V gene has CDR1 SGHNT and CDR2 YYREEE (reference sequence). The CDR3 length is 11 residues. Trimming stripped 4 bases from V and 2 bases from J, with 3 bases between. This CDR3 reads CASSTNTEAFF. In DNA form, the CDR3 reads TGTGCCAGCAGCACAAACACTGAAGCTTTCTTT.

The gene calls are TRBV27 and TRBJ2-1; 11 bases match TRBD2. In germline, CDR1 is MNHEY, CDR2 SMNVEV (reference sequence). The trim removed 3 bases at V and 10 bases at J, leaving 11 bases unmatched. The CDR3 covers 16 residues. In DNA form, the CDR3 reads TGTGCCAGCAGTTTTTTAGCGGGGGGGCCCTTCAGAGAGCAGTTCTTC. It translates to CASSFLAGGPFREQFF.

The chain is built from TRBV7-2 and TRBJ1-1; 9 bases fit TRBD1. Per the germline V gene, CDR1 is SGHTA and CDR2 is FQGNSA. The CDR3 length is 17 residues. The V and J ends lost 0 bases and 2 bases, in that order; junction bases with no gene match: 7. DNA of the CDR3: TGTGCCAGCAGCTTAGCGGGACAGGGCAGGCAAAACACTGAAGCTTTCTTT. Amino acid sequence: CASSLAGQGRQNTEAFF.

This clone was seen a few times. The CDR3 coding sequence is TGTGCCAGCAGCTTACGGGGACAGAGCAATCAGCCCCAGCATTTT. It encodes CASSLRGQSNQPQHF. This chain joins TRBV11-2 and TRBJ1-5; 7 nucleotides line up with TRBD1. There are 15 residues in the CDR3. The ends lost 2 bases at V and 1 base at J; junction bases unmatched: 2. Germline V gene sequence: CDR1 SGHAT, CDR2 FQNNGV.

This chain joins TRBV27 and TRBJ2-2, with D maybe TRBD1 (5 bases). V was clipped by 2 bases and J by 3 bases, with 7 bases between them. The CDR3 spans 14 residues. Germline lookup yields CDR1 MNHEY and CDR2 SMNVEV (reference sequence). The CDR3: CASSLVGDTGELFF. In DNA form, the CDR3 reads TGTGCCAGCAGTTTAGTAGGGGACACCGGGGAGCTGTTTTTT.

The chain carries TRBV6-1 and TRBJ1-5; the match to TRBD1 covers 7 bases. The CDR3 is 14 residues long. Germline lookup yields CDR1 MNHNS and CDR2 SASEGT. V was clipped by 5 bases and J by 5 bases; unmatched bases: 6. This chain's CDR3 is CASSSTGWDQPQHF. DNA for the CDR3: TGTGCCAGCAGTTCGACAGGGTGGGATCAGCCCCAGCATTTT.

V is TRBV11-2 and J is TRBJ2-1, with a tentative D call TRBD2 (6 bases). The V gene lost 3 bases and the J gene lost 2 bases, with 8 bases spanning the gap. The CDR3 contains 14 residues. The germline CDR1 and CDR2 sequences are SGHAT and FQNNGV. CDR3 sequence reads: CASSFGGAYNEQFF. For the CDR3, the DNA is TGTGCCAGCAGCTTCGGGGGAGCCTACAATGAGCAGTTCTTC.

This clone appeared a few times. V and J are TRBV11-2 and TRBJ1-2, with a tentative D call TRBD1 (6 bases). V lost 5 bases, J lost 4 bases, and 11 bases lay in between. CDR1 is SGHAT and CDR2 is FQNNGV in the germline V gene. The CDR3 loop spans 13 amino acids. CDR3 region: CASSPDSTYGYTF. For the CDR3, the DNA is TGTGCCAGCAGCCCGGACAGCACCTATGGCTACACCTTC. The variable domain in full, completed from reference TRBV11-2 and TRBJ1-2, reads EAGVAQSPRYKIIEKRQSVAFWCNPISGHATLYWYQQILGQGPKLLIQFQNNGVVDDSQLPKDRFSAERLKGVDSTLKIQPAKLEDSAVYLCASSPDSTYGYTFGSGTRLTVV.

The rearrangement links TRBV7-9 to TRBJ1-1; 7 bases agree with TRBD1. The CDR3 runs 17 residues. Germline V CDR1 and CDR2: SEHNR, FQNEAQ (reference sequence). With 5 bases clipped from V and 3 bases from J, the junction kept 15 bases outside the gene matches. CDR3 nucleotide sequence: TGTGCCAGCAGCCCCTTGTTTAAGGGACAGACGTACACTGAAGCTTTCTTT. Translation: CASSPLFKGQTYTEAFF.

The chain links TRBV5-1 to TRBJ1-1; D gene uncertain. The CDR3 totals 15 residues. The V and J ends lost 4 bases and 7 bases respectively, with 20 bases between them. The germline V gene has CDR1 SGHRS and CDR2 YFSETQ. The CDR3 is CASSAASGAVIEAFF. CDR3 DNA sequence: TGCGCCAGCAGCGCGGCGTCGGGAGCTGTTATTGAAGCTTTCTTT. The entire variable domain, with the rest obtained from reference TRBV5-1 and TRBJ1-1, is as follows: KAGVTQTPRYLIKTRGQQVTLSCSPISGHRSVSWYQQTPGQGLQFLFEYFSETQRNKGNFPGRFSGRQFSNSRSEMNVSTLELGDSALYLCASSAASGAVIEAFFGQGTRLTVV.

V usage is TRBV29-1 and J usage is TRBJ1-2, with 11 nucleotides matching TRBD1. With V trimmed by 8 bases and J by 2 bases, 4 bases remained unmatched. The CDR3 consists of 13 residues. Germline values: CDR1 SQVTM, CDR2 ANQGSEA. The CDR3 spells CSSWTGGNYGYTF. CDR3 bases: TGCAGCTCCTGGACAGGGGGCAACTATGGCTACACCTTC.

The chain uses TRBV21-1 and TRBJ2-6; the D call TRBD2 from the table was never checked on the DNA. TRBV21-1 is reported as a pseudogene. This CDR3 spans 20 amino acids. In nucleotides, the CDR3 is TGTGCCAGCAGCAATCGTTTATTTCCCCGGAGCGACTCTGGGGCCAACGTCCTGACTTTC. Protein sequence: CASSNRLFPRSDSGANVLTF.

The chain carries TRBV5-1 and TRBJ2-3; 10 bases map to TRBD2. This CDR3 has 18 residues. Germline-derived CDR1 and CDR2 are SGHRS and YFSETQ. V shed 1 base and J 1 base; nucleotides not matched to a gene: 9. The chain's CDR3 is CASSLKAAGTSGTDTQYF. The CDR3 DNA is TGCGCCAGCAGCTTGAAGGCCGCCGGGACTAGCGGCACAGATACGCAGTATTTT.

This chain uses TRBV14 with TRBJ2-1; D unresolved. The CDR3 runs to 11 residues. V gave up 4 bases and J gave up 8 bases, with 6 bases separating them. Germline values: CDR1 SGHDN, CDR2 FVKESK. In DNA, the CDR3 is TGTGCCAGCAGCCCTCTTTATGAGCAGTTCTTC. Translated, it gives CASSPLYEQFF.

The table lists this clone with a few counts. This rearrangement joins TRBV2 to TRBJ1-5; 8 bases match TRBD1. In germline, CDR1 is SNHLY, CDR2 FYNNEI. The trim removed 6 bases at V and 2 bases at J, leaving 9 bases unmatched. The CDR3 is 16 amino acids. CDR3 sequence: CASSPRTGSGNQPQHF. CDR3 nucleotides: TGTGCCAGCAGCCCTCGGACAGGGTCGGGCAATCAGCCCCAGCATTTT.

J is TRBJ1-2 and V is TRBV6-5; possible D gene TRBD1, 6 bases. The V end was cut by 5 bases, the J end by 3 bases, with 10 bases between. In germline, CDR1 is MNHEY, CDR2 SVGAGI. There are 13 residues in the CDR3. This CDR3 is CASSPQGDYGYTF. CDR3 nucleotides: TGTGCCAGCAGTCCACAGGGCGACTATGGCTACACCTTC.

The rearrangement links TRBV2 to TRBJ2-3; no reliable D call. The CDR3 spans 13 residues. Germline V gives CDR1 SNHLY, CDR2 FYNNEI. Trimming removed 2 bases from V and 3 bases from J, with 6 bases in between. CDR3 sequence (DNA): TGTGCCAGCAGTGAACAGTGGACAGATACGCAGTATTTT. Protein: CASSEQWTDTQYF.

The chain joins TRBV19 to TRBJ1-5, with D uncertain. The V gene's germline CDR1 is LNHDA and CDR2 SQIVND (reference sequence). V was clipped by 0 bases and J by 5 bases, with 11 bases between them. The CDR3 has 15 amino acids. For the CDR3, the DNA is TGTGCCAGTAGTATAGATCGGGAGCAGGATCAGCCCCAGCATTTT. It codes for CASSIDREQDQPQHF.

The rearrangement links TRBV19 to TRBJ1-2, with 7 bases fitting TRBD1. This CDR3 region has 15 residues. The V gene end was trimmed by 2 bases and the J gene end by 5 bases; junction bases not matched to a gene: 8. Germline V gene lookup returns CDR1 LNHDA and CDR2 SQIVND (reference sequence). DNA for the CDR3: TGTGCCAGTAGTATAACAGGGGCTGCACAATATGGCTACACCTTC. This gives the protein CASSITGAAQYGYTF.

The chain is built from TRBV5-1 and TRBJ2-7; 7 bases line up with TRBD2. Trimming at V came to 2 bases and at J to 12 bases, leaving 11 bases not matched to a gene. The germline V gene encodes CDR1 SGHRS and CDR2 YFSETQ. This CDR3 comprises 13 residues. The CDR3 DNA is TGCGCCAGCAGCTTATTTCGGGGGGACTCTTTGTACTTC. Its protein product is CASSLFRGDSLYF.

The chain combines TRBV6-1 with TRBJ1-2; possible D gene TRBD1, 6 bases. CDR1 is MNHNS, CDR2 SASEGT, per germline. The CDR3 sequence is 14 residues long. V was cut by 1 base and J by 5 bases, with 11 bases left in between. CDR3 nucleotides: TGTGCCAGCAGTGAAGTTGAGGGGGGGTATGGCTACACCTTC. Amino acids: CASSEVEGGYGYTF.

CDR3 bases: TGCGCCAGCAGCTACGGGGGGGCCGGGGAGACCCAGTACTTC. It specifies CASSYGGAGETQYF. V and J are TRBV5-1 and TRBJ2-5, with 8 bases aligning to TRBD2. The CDR3 sequence is 14 residues long. Germline-derived CDR1 and CDR2 are SGHRS and YFSETQ. The trim removed 3 bases at V and 5 bases at J, leaving 6 bases unmatched.

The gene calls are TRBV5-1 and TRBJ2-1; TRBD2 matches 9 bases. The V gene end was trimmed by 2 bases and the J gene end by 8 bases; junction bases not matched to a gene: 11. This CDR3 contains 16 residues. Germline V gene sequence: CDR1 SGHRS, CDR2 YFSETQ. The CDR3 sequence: CASSFRGRGGSYEQFF. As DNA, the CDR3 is TGCGCCAGCAGCTTTCGGGGGCGGGGGGGCAGCTATGAGCAGTTCTTC.

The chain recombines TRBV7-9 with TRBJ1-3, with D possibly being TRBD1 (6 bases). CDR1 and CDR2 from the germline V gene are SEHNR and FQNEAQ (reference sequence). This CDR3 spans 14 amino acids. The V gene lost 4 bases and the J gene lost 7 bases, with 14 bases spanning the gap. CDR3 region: CASSSNRESNTIYF. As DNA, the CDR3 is TGTGCCAGCAGCTCGAACAGGGAGTCGAACACCATATATTTT.

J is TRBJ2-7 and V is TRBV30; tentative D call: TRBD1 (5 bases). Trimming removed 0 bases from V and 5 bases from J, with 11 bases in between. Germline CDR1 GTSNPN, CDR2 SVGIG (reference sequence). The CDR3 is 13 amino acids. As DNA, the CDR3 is TGTGCCTGGAGTGTACTGGGGCTTGACGAGCAGTACTTC. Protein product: CAWSVLGLDEQYF. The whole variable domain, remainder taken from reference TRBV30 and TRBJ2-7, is SQTIHQWPATLVQPVGSPLSLECTVEGTSNPNLYWYRQAAGRGLQLLFYSVGIGQISSEVPQNLSASRPQDRQFILSSKKLLLSDSGFYLCAWSVLGLDEQYFGPGTRLTVT.

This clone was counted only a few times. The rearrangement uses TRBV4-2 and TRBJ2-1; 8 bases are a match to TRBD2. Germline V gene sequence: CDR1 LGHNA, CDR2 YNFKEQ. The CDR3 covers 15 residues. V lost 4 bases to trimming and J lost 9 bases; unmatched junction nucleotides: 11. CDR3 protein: CASSPGLEIQGEQFF. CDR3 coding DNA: TGTGCCAGCAGCCCGGGACTAGAAATTCAAGGTGAGCAGTTCTTC.

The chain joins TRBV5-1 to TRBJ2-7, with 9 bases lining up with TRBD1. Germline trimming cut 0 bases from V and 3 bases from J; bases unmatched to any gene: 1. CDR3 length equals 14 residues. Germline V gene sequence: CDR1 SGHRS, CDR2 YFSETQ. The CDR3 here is CASSLGGQGYEQYF. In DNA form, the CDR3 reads TGCGCCAGCAGCTTGGGGGGACAGGGCTACGAGCAGTACTTC.

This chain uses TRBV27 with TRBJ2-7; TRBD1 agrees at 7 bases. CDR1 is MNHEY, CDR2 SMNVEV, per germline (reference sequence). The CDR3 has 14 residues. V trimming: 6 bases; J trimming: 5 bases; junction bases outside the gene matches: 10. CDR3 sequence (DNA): TGTGCCAGCAGCCCCCAGGTAGGGGGCGACGAGCAGTACTTC. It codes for CASSPQVGGDEQYF.